Listed below are T cell receptor beta chains from one sample, sequenced in a study of blood T cell repertoires in COVID-19. The repertoire was sequenced with immunoSEQ multiplex PCR; TCRdb's copy has only in-frame clones and lacks some. In the table there are 250,000 to 300,000 clones, more than 70% of which are singletons. The source material was peripheral blood. The receptors come from a man older than 75 with acute or convalescent COVID-19. Both conserved end residues are part of each CDR3. D genes are given only for firm matches. A clone size is listed for some rows: how often the clone was seen (once, few, many), or a class if it is expanded.

19,TRBJ2-2,NA,once,TRBV12-2,CASRLRVDKLAGRTGELFF,TGTGCAAGTCGCTTAAGGGTAGATAAACTAGCGGGACGCACCGGGGAGCTGTTTTTT
13,TRBJ2-5,TRBD1,NA,TRBV12-3/TRBV12-4,CASTYRGQETQYF,TGTGCCAGCACGTACAGGGGGCAAGAGACCCAGTACTTC
14,TRBJ2-2,NA,NA,TRBV5-1,CASSLARDTGELFF,TGCGCCAGCAGCTTGGCAAGAGACACCGGGGAGCTGTTTTTT
13,TRBJ1-6,NA,NA,TRBV6-5,CASSYSVRAPLHF,TGTGCCAGCAGTTACTCGGTGAGGGCACCCCTCCACTTT
15,TRBJ2-7,NA,NA,TRBV9,CASSPGGALSYEQYF,TGTGCCAGCAGTCCCGGTGGGGCGCTATCCTACGAGCAGTACTTC
13,TRBJ2-5,TRBD1,NA,TRBV29-1,CSVRQQGDGTQYF,TGCAGCGTTAGACAACAGGGGGATGGGACCCAGTACTTC
13,TRBJ1-2,NA,NA,TRBV6-5,CASNGRGRDGYTF,TGTGCCAGCAACGGGAGAGGCCGGGATGGCTACACCTTC
13,TRBJ2-5,NA,NA,TRBV2,CASSADSGETQYF,TGTGCCAGCAGTGCGGACAGTGGAGAGACCCAGTACTTC
13,TRBJ1-1,TRBD1,NA,TRBV19,CASSIRGQLEAFF,TGTGCCAGTAGTATCAGGGGGCAGCTTGAAGCTTTCTTT
15,TRBJ1-3,TRBD1,NA,TRBV30,CAWSLQGLSGNTIYF,TGTGCCTGGAGCCTACAGGGGCTCTCTGGAAACACCATATATTTT
15,TRBJ2-2,NA,NA,TRBV18,CASSPAGTSTGELFF,TGTGCCAGCTCACCGGCCGGGACTTCCACCGGGGAGCTGTTTTTT
15,TRBJ1-3,NA,NA,TRBV5-8,CASSDHRLGGTTIYF,TGTGCCAGCAGCGACCACCGGCTCGGCGGGACCACCATATATTTT
14,TRBJ1-1,TRBD1,NA,TRBV14,CASSQGQGGTEAFF,TGTGCCAGCAGCCAAGGACAGGGAGGCACTGAAGCTTTCTTT
15,TRBJ2-7,TRBD2,NA,TRBV6-2/TRBV6-3,CASSRYRDYSYEQYF,TGTGCCAGCAGCCGGTACCGGGACTACTCCTACGAGCAGTACTTC
15,TRBJ2-1,TRBD2,NA,TRBV5-6,CASSLAGGINNEQFF,TGTGCCAGCAGCTTAGCGGGAGGGATCAACAATGAGCAGTTCTTC
14,TRBJ2-7,TRBD2,once,TRBV9,CASSVAGRAYEQYF,TGTGCCAGCAGCGTAGCCGGGAGGGCCTACGAGCAGTACTTC
14,TRBJ2-1,NA,NA,TRBV18,CASSPPASPGEQFF,TGTGCCAGCTCACCACCGGCTTCGCCGGGTGAGCAGTTCTTC
15,TRBJ1-3,NA,NA,TRBV7-9,CASSREGGSGNTIYF,TGTGCCAGCAGCCGAGAGGGAGGCTCTGGAAACACCATATATTTT
14,TRBJ2-7,NA,NA,TRBV6-2/TRBV6-3,CASSYRGSPPEQYF,TGTGCCAGCAGTTACCGGGGGAGCCCGCCCGAGCAGTACTTC
16,TRBJ2-1,TRBD2,NA,TRBV5-1,CASSLVGGRADNEQFF,TGCGCCAGCAGCTTGGTAGGCGGGAGGGCCGACAATGAGCAGTTCTTC
15,TRBJ1-1,NA,NA,TRBV5-1,CASSLRGGKFTEAFF,TGCGCCAGCAGCTTGCGGGGCGGGAAATTCACTGAAGCTTTCTTT
15,TRBJ2-1,TRBD2,NA,TRBV10-1,CASSLDSGGYNEQFF,TGCGCCAGCAGTCTCGACTCGGGAGGGTACAATGAGCAGTTCTTC
15,TRBJ2-5,NA,NA,TRBV5-1,CASSLVHEYQETQYF,TGCGCCAGCAGCTTGGTTCACGAGTACCAAGAGACCCAGTACTTC
14,TRBJ1-2,TRBD1,NA,TRBV6-5,CASRGTGQDYGYTF,TGTGCCAGCAGGGGGACAGGGCAAGACTATGGCTACACCTTC
16,TRBJ2-2,NA,NA,TRBV24-1,CATSDTTGSDTGELFF,TGTGCCACCAGTGACACCACAGGGTCCGACACCGGGGAGCTGTTTTTT
13,TRBJ1-1,NA,NA,TRBV19,CASSIPLTHEAFF,TGTGCCAGTAGTATCCCCCTCACTCATGAAGCTTTCTTT
15,TRBJ2-2,NA,NA,TRBV5-6,CASSWRRRITGELFF,TGTGCCAGCAGCTGGAGGCGCCGTATCACCGGGGAGCTGTTTTTT
16,TRBJ2-3,NA,NA,TRBV11-2,CASSKAVGGRSDTQYF,TGTGCCAGCAGCAAAGCGGTGGGGGGGCGCTCAGATACGCAGTATTTT
18,TRBJ2-5,TRBD1,NA,TRBV5-6,CANARIGTEPTYRETQYF,TGTGCCAACGCGCGAATAGGGACAGAGCCCACTTATCGGGAGACCCAGTACTTC
14,TRBJ2-7,NA,NA,TRBV4-1,CASSQDEGRYEQYF,TGCGCCAGCAGCCAAGATGAGGGAAGATACGAGCAGTACTTC
16,TRBJ1-4,NA,NA,TRBV30,CAWSPGQGTTNEKLFF,TGTGCCTGGAGCCCTGGGCAGGGAACAACTAATGAAAAACTGTTTTTT
15,TRBJ2-3,NA,NA,TRBV14,CASSQPGSRGDTQYF,TGTGCCAGCAGCCAACCCGGCTCCCGAGGAGATACGCAGTATTTT
12,TRBJ2-1,NA,NA,TRBV2,CASKDRGNEQFF,TGTGCCAGCAAGGACCGGGGGAATGAGCAGTTCTTC
17,TRBJ1-1,TRBD1,NA,TRBV28,CASSSSDRAGMNTEAFF,TGTGCCAGCAGTTCCTCGGACAGGGCTGGGATGAACACTGAAGCTTTCTTT
17,TRBJ2-1,TRBD2,NA,TRBV11-2,CASSPRALAGGHNEQFF,TGTGCCAGCAGCCCGCGCGCTCTAGCGGGAGGCCACAATGAGCAGTTCTTC
16,TRBJ2-7,TRBD1,once,TRBV5-6,CASSLARTGGSDEQYF,TGTGCCAGCAGCTTGGCTCGTACAGGGGGATCTGACGAGCAGTACTTC
16,TRBJ2-2,TRBD2,NA,TRBV24-1,CATSDLTAGDTGELFF,TGTGCCACCAGTGATTTAACAGCGGGAGACACCGGGGAGCTGTTTTTT
13,TRBJ2-5,NA,NA,TRBV12-3/TRBV12-4,CASRWAPKETQYF,TGTGCCAGCAGGTGGGCCCCAAAAGAGACCCAGTACTTC
18,TRBJ2-5,TRBD1,NA,TRBV3-1/TRBV3-2,CASSQDLRVRGLGKTQYF,TGTGCCAGCAGCCAAGATCTAAGAGTGAGGGGGCTAGGAAAGACCCAGTACTTC
15,TRBJ1-1,TRBD1,NA,TRBV18,CASSPGTGGNTEAFF,TGTGCCAGCTCCCCTGGGACAGGGGGCAACACTGAAGCTTTCTTT
16,TRBJ2-5,NA,NA,TRBV19,CASRNAGEGEKETQYF,TGTGCCAGTAGAAATGCAGGGGAGGGGGAAAAAGAGACCCAGTACTTC
13,TRBJ1-2,NA,NA,TRBV5-1,CASSLRDTYGYTF,TGCGCCAGCAGCTTGCGGGACACCTATGGCTACACCTTC
17,TRBJ2-2,NA,NA,TRBV3-1/TRBV3-2,CASSRRGASGISGELFF,TGTGCCAGCAGCCGTAGGGGGGCTAGCGGTATCTCCGGGGAGCTGTTTTTT
15,TRBJ2-5,TRBD2,NA,TRBV7-9,CASSLGLAGEETQYF,TGTGCCAGCAGCTTAGGACTAGCGGGGGAAGAGACCCAGTACTTC
14,TRBJ2-7,NA,NA,TRBV28,CASSLRGSGSEQYF,TGTGCCAGCAGTTTAAGGGGGAGTGGGAGCGAGCAGTACTTC
16,TRBJ2-2,NA,NA,TRBV19,CASSSRGGPNTGELFF,TGTGCCAGTAGTAGCCGAGGGGGACCGAACACCGGGGAGCTGTTTTTT
13,TRBJ1-6,NA,NA,TRBV6-5,CASSLTGNSPLHF,TGTGCCAGCAGCTTGACAGGAAATTCACCCCTCCACTTT
16,TRBJ1-2,TRBD1,NA,TRBV29-1,CSVGKEGTGLVYGYTF,TGCAGCGTCGGGAAGGAAGGGACAGGGTTGGTCTATGGCTACACCTTC
14,TRBJ1-1,TRBD1,NA,TRBV5-5,CASIDRAMNTEAFF,TGTGCCAGCATCGACAGGGCCATGAACACTGAAGCTTTCTTT